Following are 4 T cell receptor beta chains from one sample sequenced in a study of T-cell reconstitution after alpha-beta-depleted transplantation in children. Unique molecular identifiers featured in how the TCRbeta library was prepared. TCRdb reprocessed the PCR reads with MiXCR, giving one entry per CDR3 protein. The sample consists of about 340,000 distinct CDR3 sequences, about an eighth of them appearing once. This specimen consisted of PBMCs, obtained from the stem cell graft. The source of these receptors is a human donor who donated a stem cell graft to a child with Fanconi anemia.

The J gene is TRBJ2-1, the V gene TRBV13; D might be TRBD1 (6 bases). V was cut by 4 bases and J by 4 bases, with 14 bases left in between. Germline V gene lookup returns CDR1 PRHDT and CDR2 FYEKMQ (reference sequence). The length of the CDR3 is 15 residues. CDR3 coding DNA: TGTGCCAGCAGCTCCGGACAGAGCCCTTACAATGAGCAGTTCTTC. The encoded protein is CASSSGQSPYNEQFF. The full variable domain, its missing parts supplied by reference TRBV13 and TRBJ2-1, is AAGVIQSPRHLIKEKRETATLKCYPIPRHDTVYWYQQGPGQDPQFLISFYEKMQSDKGSIPDRFSAQQFSDYHSELNMSSLELGDSALYFCASSSGQSPYNEQFFGPGTRLTVL.

CDR3 DNA: TGTGCCAGCAGTTACCGGAGGGCAACCCAGTACTTC. It codes for CASSYRRATQYF. The chain couples TRBV6-2 or TRBV6-3 to TRBJ2-5; possible D gene TRBD2, 6 bases. V lost 2 bases to trimming and J lost 8 bases, with 9 bases between them. The CDR3 spans 12 residues. Germline CDR1 reads MNHEY; CDR2 reads SVGEGT.

This clonotype appeared a few times. The genes are TRBV2 and TRBJ2-7, with 7 bases fitting TRBD1. CDR3 length: 14 residues. The germline gives CDR1 SNHLY, CDR2 FYNNEI. V lost 4 bases, J lost 3 bases, and 6 bases stayed unmatched. The CDR3 DNA sequence: TGTGCCAGCAGTGCCCGGACAGGCGTCTACGAGCAGTACTTC. Its protein product is CASSARTGVYEQYF. Full variable domain (rest looked up from reference TRBV2 and TRBJ2-7): EPEVTQTPSHQVTQMGQEVILRCVPISNHLYFYWYRQILGQKVEFLVSFYNNEISEKSEIFDDQFSVERPDGSNFTLKIRSTKLEDSAMYFCASSARTGVYEQYFGPGTRLTVT.

The chain combines TRBV20-1 with TRBJ2-6; D is uncertain. The CDR3 is made up of 13 amino acids. Trimming stripped 0 bases from V and 2 bases from J, with 2 bases between. Germline V gene data show CDR1 as DFQATT and CDR2 as SNEGSKA (reference sequence). In DNA form, the CDR3 reads TGCAGTGCTAGAGACCCTGGGGCCAACGTCCTGACTTTC. Translation gives CSARDPGANVLTF.